Below, one TCR beta chain is given with its context. Its matching antigen is unknown. The protocol was immunoSEQ multiplex PCR, while the TCRdb copy is restricted to in-frame clones and leaves out a portion. Counted here are fewer than 50,000 clones, 92% occurring once; the ten biggest clones make up nearly 15%. Germline CDR1 and CDR2: LNHDA and SQIVND (reference sequence). V lost 5 bases, J lost 5 bases, and 21 bases lay in between. The CDR3 extends over 16 amino acids. The source of the sample is a study of OX40 agonist ivuxolimab in advanced cancers. Study results and caveats: Clonal expansion was among the lowest in partial responders at 0.1-3.0 mg/kg, especially CD8+. Expanded peripheral T cell antigen specificity was not determined.

Source: CD4+ or CD8+ T cells sorted from blood, taken in a trial of the OX40 agonist ivuxolimab. The chain combines TRBV19 with TRBJ1-1; a weak D match, TRBD1 (5 bases). This sequence originates from an adult with an advanced solid tumor such as melanoma, head and neck, liver or kidney cancer. This CDR3 reads CASSSATDSIRTEAFF. CDR3 in DNA: TGTGCCAGTAGTTCGGCTACAGACAGTATCCGAACTGAAGCTTTCTTT.